The 2 T cell receptor beta chains in this list originate from one sample, sequenced in a study of vaccination and CD4 T cells after COVID-19. What these receptors recognize is not known. Regarding treatment: 10-day PBMC culture with coronavirus spike peptide pools or control peptides (ViraFEST assay). The Oncomine TCR Beta short-read assay generated sequence data from the DNA of cultured CD4+ T cells. MiXCR, run by TCRdb on the PCR reads, gives a single entry per CDR3 protein. This sample carries more than 10,000 distinct CDR3 sequences, nearly 60% of them seen once, and the ten largest clones take roughly 18%. Sample: cultured CD4+ T cells from blood, taken after SARS-CoV-2 vaccination. The receptor set was obtained from a human donor with COVID-19.

This clonotype was detected a few times. The V call is TRBV15, the J call TRBJ1-2; 9 bases align to TRBD1. This CDR3 has 15 residues. CDR1 and CDR2 (germline): LNHNV, YYDKDF (reference sequence). V dropped 0 bases and J dropped 8; count of bases not matched to a gene: 7. The CDR3 loop is CATSRDNTGGAGYTF. DNA of the CDR3: TGTGCCACCAGCAGAGACAATACAGGGGGCGCAGGCTACACCTTC.

CDR3 nucleotides: TGCAGTGCTAGAGATCACGGGGGGGCGGACGGGGAGCTGTTTTTT. It translates to CSARDHGGADGELFF. The gene calls are TRBV20-1 and TRBJ2-2; 8 bases fit TRBD2. The CDR3 has 15 residues. Germline CDR1 DFQATT, CDR2 SNEGSKA (reference sequence). V was pared by 0 bases and J by 7 bases, with 7 bases of the junction left unmatched.